What follows are 8 T cell receptor beta chains derived from one specimen sequenced in a study of T cell responses to AZD1222 COVID-19 vaccine. Measured with immunoSEQ multiplex PCR; TCRdb has only the in-frame clones, and not every one. The table lists around 84,000 clones, roughly 86% of them singletons. The sample in question was peripheral blood, obtained on day 0 of AZD1222 vaccination. These receptors came from an adult in good health.

The gene calls are TRBV6-5 and TRBJ1-3; D perhaps matches TRBD1 (5 bases). CDR3 length equals 14 residues. Germline CDR1 MNHEY, CDR2 SVGAGI. The V gene lost 8 bases and the J gene lost 2 bases, with 13 bases spanning the gap. The CDR3 coding sequence is TGTGCCAGCTCGCTAGGGGTCACTGGAAACACCATATATTTT. Its translation: CASSLGVTGNTIYF.

The chain carries TRBV5-1 and TRBJ2-7; 10 bases map to TRBD1. The germline gives CDR1 SGHRS, CDR2 YFSETQ. The CDR3 is 15 residues long. J was trimmed by 5 bases and V by 4 bases; bases with no gene match: 9. The CDR3 spells CASSNHRDRGHEQYF. The CDR3 coding sequence is TGCGCCAGCAGCAACCACCGGGACAGGGGCCACGAGCAGTACTTC.

V is TRBV7-9 and J is TRBJ1-2; D might be TRBD1 (6 bases). There are 14 residues in the CDR3. In germline, CDR1 is SEHNR, CDR2 FQNEAQ (reference sequence). The V and J ends lost 5 bases and 4 bases respectively, with 14 bases between them. The CDR3 DNA is TGTGCCAGCAGCCCTGGACAGCCAGGCTATGGCTACACCTTC. Its protein is CASSPGQPGYGYTF.

The chain links TRBV2 to TRBJ1-2; possible D gene TRBD1, 6 bases. The CDR3 totals 13 residues. Germline CDR1 SNHLY, CDR2 FYNNEI. V was cut by 4 bases and J by 4 bases, with 10 bases left in between. The CDR3 sequence is CASSAGTFYGYTF. For the CDR3, the DNA is TGTGCCAGCAGTGCCGGGACATTCTATGGCTACACCTTC. Full variable domain (missing parts from reference TRBV2 and TRBJ1-2): EPEVTQTPSHQVTQMGQEVILRCVPISNHLYFYWYRQILGQKVEFLVSFYNNEISEKSEIFDDQFSVERPDGSNFTLKIRSTKLEDSAMYFCASSAGTFYGYTFGSGTRLTVV.

This rearrangement joins TRBV30 to TRBJ1-3, with unresolved D. The germline gives CDR1 GTSNPN, CDR2 SVGIG (reference sequence). V lost 1 base to trimming and J lost 5 bases, with 0 bases between them. CDR3 size: 10 residues. CDR3 sequence (DNA): TGTGCCTGGAGTGGAAACACCATATATTTT. It yields the protein CAWSGNTIYF.

The J gene is TRBJ2-1, the V gene TRBV6-1; D gene ambiguous. The V end lost 1 base, the J end lost 9 bases, and 4 bases lay between the germline ends. The CDR3 consists of 11 residues. CDR1 is MNHNS, CDR2 SASEGT, per germline. The CDR3 sequence: CASSEVGEQFF. CDR3 nucleotide sequence: TGTGCCAGCAGTGAAGTTGGTGAGCAGTTCTTC.

This chain links TRBV30 with TRBJ1-5, with 7 bases fitting TRBD1. The CDR3 is 16 residues long. Germline CDR1 reads GTSNPN; CDR2 reads SVGIG (reference sequence). The V gene end was trimmed by 1 base and the J gene end by 1 base; junction bases not matched to a gene: 7. The CDR3 sequence is CAWSAETGRSNQPQHF. The CDR3 region has the DNA TGTGCCTGGAGTGCCGAGACAGGGCGGAGCAATCAGCCCCAGCATTTT.

This chain connects TRBV29-1 to TRBJ1-1; D ambiguous. From germline, CDR1 is SQVTM and CDR2 ANQGSEA. Trimming shortened V by 3 bases and J by 3 bases, and 11 bases separated the two germline ends. There are 13 residues in the CDR3. CDR3 amino acids: CSVDDGLDTEAFF. Here the CDR3 DNA reads TGCAGCGTTGATGATGGTTTGGACACTGAAGCTTTCTTT.